This T cell receptor beta chain was observed in a study of T cell responses to AZD1222 COVID-19 vaccine. Study in general: Second-dose timings of about 4 or about 12 weeks were pooled.

Some clones are missing from TCRdb's copy, which holds only in-frame ones; the method was immunoSEQ multiplex PCR. In the table there are 200,000 or so clones, around 92% of which are singletons. Study results and caveats: Among AZD1222 vaccinees, only six were seropositive at baseline. Clonal diversity may have been underestimated, and the donors were mostly white British, with more females than males. Compared with day 0, the breadth and depth of the Spike-specific TCR repertoire rose significantly after two doses of AZD1222.

Regarding this clone: No antigen is known for it.

The length of the CDR3 is 12 residues. Trimming shortened V by 4 bases and J by 3 bases, and 6 bases separated the two germline ends. Germline V CDR1 and CDR2: MDHEN, SYDVKM. The input for sequencing was peripheral blood, taken on day 0 of AZD1222 vaccination. The TCR comes from an adult in good health. V usage is TRBV28 and J usage is TRBJ1-1; D is uncertain. The CDR3 loop is CASSSGYTEAFF. The CDR3 DNA sequence: TGTGCCAGCAGTTCGGGGTACACTGAAGCTTTCTTT.